This T cell receptor (beta chain) was sequenced for a study of T cells in Graves' hyperthyroidism and ophthalmopathy. General study findings and limits: Patients with ophthalmopathy were separated from those with stable hyperthyroidism by a 13 V-J model.

RNA transcripts provided the source from which TCR beta CDR3 regions were amplified. With the HTBI primer set, the TCR CDR3 went through a first round of RT-PCR. TCRdb reprocessed the multiplex PCR reads with MiXCR, giving one entry per CDR3 protein. The sample holds fewer than 750,000 distinct CDR3 sequences; roughly 14% are singletons and the top ten take around 4.5%. Looked up from germline, CDR1 is KGHSH and CDR2 is LQKENI. The CDR3 sequence is 15 residues long. Unmatched junction bases numbered 6, after V lost 4 bases and J lost 1 base. In its sample, this clonotype was seen a few times. Its antigen is undetermined. It was less than 13 ml of fresh peripheral blood that supplied the PBMCs.

The specimen sequenced was blood. The receptor was isolated from a middle-aged woman with Graves' ophthalmopathy. This chain links TRBV18 with TRBJ1-1; 7 nucleotides match TRBD1. The CDR3 here is CASSRGGTANTEAFF. CDR3 sequence (DNA): TGTGCCAGCTCACGGGGGGGGACAGCGAACACTGAAGCTTTCTTT.